The 22 T cell receptor beta chains in this list originate from one sample, sequenced in a study of blood T cell repertoires in COVID-19. The protocol was immunoSEQ multiplex PCR, while the TCRdb copy is restricted to in-frame clones and leaves out a portion. This table holds some 250,000 clones, about 88% found once. The sequenced material came from peripheral blood. The receptors were sampled from a woman in her 70s with active or convalescent COVID-19.

The genes are TRBV6-6 and TRBJ1-1, with D maybe TRBD1 (6 bases). The V gene's germline CDR1 is MNHNY and CDR2 SVGAGI (reference sequence). The CDR3 length is 15 residues. V lost 5 bases to trimming and J lost 1 base, with 14 bases between them. This chain's CDR3 is CASSPRDRQNTEAFF. CDR3 in DNA: TGTGCCAGCAGTCCCCGCGACAGGCAGAACACTGAAGCTTTCTTT.

The rearrangement uses TRBV6-5 and TRBJ1-6; D is undetermined. Germline V gene data show CDR1 as MNHEY and CDR2 as SVGAGI. V lost 8 bases to trimming and J lost 5 bases, with 13 bases between them. CDR3 size: 14 residues. CDR3 DNA sequence: TGTGCCAGCTCCCGGGATGAGGATAATTCACCCCTCCACTTT. Residues: CASSRDEDNSPLHF.

The chain carries TRBV27 and TRBJ1-2, with TRBD1 matching 7 bases. Germline CDR1 is MNHEY and CDR2 is SMNVEV (reference sequence). The CDR3 has 15 amino acids. V was pared by 5 bases and J by 4 bases, with 10 bases of the junction left unmatched. The CDR3 is CASSPTRTGTYGYTF. The CDR3 DNA is TGTGCCAGCAGTCCGACTCGGACAGGAACCTATGGCTACACCTTC.

The chain recombines TRBV19 with TRBJ2-7, with D tentatively TRBD1 (6 bases). CDR3 length: 15 amino acids. CDR1 is LNHDA, CDR2 SQIVND, per germline (reference sequence). V gave up 5 bases and J gave up 2 bases, with 16 bases separating them. The CDR3 nucleotides are TGTGCCAGTAGTGGGACCGGGACATTCACCTACGAGCAGTACTTC. Protein: CASSGTGTFTYEQYF.

J is TRBJ1-1 and V is TRBV5-4; D not resolved. V was trimmed by 4 bases and J by 2 bases, leaving 9 bases between them. The CDR3 is 13 residues long. CDR1 SGHNT and CDR2 YYREEE come from the germline V gene (reference sequence). The CDR3 region has the DNA TGTGCCAGCAGCCCGAGCCATAACACTGAAGCTTTCTTT. Amino acids: CASSPSHNTEAFF.

This rearrangement joins TRBV6-2 or TRBV6-3 to TRBJ2-1; D gene unclear. Germline CDR1 reads MNHEY; CDR2 reads SVGEGT. This CDR3 has 13 residues. V was shortened by 6 bases and J by 0 bases, with 6 bases between the two germline ends. The DNA of the CDR3 is TGTGCCAGCAGCCAGCTCTCCTACAATGAGCAGTTCTTC. Protein sequence: CASSQLSYNEQFF.

The table lists this clone with a count of one. CDR3 in amino acids: CASSPPNRGRTNEKLFF. In nucleotides, the CDR3 is TGTGCCAGCTCACCACCGAACAGGGGGCGAACTAATGAAAAACTGTTTTTT. The chain joins TRBV18 to TRBJ1-4; 9 bases align to TRBD1. The CDR3 is made up of 17 amino acids. The V gene end was trimmed by 0 bases and the J gene end by 1 base; junction bases not matched to a gene: 3. Germline CDR1 is KGHSH and CDR2 is LQKENI.

This clone was seen a handful of times. V usage is TRBV3-1 (or the pseudogene TRBV3-2) and J usage is TRBJ1-2; TRBD1 agrees at 7 bases. The V gene end was trimmed by 11 bases and the J gene end by 2 bases; junction bases not matched to a gene: 5. CDR3 size: 12 residues. Germline CDR1 is LGHDT and CDR2 is YNNKEL (reference sequence). The CDR3 bases are TGTGCCCGCTGGACAGGCAACTATGGCTACACCTTC. This translates into CARWTGNYGYTF.

The chain joins TRBV4-3 to TRBJ2-1; 9 nucleotides match TRBD2. The germline V gene has CDR1 LGHNA and CDR2 YSLEER. Unmatched junction bases numbered 14, after V lost 3 bases and J lost 2 bases. The CDR3 covers 19 residues. CDR3 sequence reads: CASSQRLAAGLSPYNEQFF. Written as DNA, the CDR3 is TGCGCCAGCAGCCAGAGACTAGCGGCCGGCCTCAGTCCCTACAATGAGCAGTTCTTC.

In its sample, this clone was seen a few times. The chain recombines TRBV6-2 or TRBV6-3 with TRBJ1-5; no definite D call. Germline CDR1 is MNHEY and CDR2 is SVGEGT. The germline V and J ends were trimmed by 2 bases and 6 bases, with 11 bases remaining between them. CDR3 length equals 14 residues. The CDR3 nucleotides are TGTGCCAGCAGTTACACGAGGGAGGGTCAGCCCCAGCATTTT. The encoded protein is CASSYTREGQPQHF.

The chain links TRBV6-5 to TRBJ1-2; D gene unclear. Trimming took 5 bases from V and 7 from J, leaving 11 bases between them. Germline values: CDR1 MNHEY, CDR2 SVGAGI. The CDR3 is made up of 12 amino acids. The CDR3 protein is CASSPRLSGYTF. The DNA for the CDR3 is TGTGCCAGCAGTCCCCGGTTGAGTGGCTACACCTTC.

The chain is built from TRBV29-1 and TRBJ1-2; 10 bases align to TRBD1. V lost 4 bases to trimming and J lost 3 bases; unmatched junction nucleotides: 5. The CDR3 is 14 amino acids. Germline CDR1 reads SQVTM; CDR2 reads ANQGSEA. The CDR3 protein is CSVVQDRGYYGYTF. The CDR3 DNA reads TGCAGCGTTGTCCAGGACAGGGGGTACTATGGCTACACCTTC.

This clone was observed once. The gene calls are TRBV7-2 and TRBJ1-2; D possibly corresponds to TRBD1 (5 bases). The length of the CDR3 is 17 residues. CDR1 and CDR2 from the germline V gene are SGHTA and FQGNSA. Trimming cost V 1 base and J 7 bases, with 22 bases left between them. The CDR3 sequence is CASSLGTQDVRLGGYTF. DNA for the CDR3: TGTGCCAGCAGCTTAGGGACACAGGACGTCCGATTGGGTGGCTACACCTTC.

The chain is built from TRBV11-2 and TRBJ1-4; TRBD1 is a possible D gene (6 bases). V lost 5 bases, J lost 0 bases, and 13 bases lay in between. The CDR3 spans 16 residues. Per the germline V gene, CDR1 is SGHAT and CDR2 is FQNNGV. The CDR3 sequence: CASSNGQFTTNEKLFF. DNA of the CDR3: TGTGCCAGCAGCAACGGACAGTTCACAACTAATGAAAAACTGTTTTTT.

The V call is TRBV27, the J call TRBJ2-7; perhaps TRBD1 as D (5 bases). CDR1 and CDR2 (germline): MNHEY, SMNVEV (reference sequence). This CDR3 spans 14 amino acids. Trimming shortened V by 0 bases and J by 4 bases, and 10 bases separated the two germline ends. The chain's CDR3 is CASSLSGQRYEQYF. In DNA form, the CDR3 reads TGTGCCAGCAGTTTATCCGGACAAAGATACGAGCAGTACTTC.

The rearrangement joins TRBV7-2 to TRBJ1-5; no clear D. CDR1 and CDR2 (germline): SGHTA, FQGNSA. Trimming removed 1 base from V and 6 bases from J, with 7 bases in between. The CDR3 is made up of 13 amino acids. This CDR3 is CASSLGTGQPQHF. CDR3 DNA sequence: TGTGCCAGCAGCTTAGGTACGGGTCAGCCCCAGCATTTT.

The rearrangement uses TRBV5-4 and TRBJ1-3; TRBD1 matches 12 bases. V dropped 9 bases and J dropped 4; count of bases not matched to a gene: 11. The length of the CDR3 is 16 residues. The germline V gene encodes CDR1 SGHNT and CDR2 YYREEE (reference sequence). In DNA form, the CDR3 reads TGTGCCATCACCCCGGGACAGGGGGCGCGCGGAAACACCATATATTTT. It codes for CAITPGQGARGNTIYF.

The chain couples TRBV3-1 (or the pseudogene TRBV3-2) to TRBJ1-1; 9 bases map to TRBD1. CDR3 length equals 15 residues. Germline assignment: CDR1 LGHDT and CDR2 YNNKEL (reference sequence). V lost 6 bases and J lost 5; bases outside the gene matches: 10. The CDR3 DNA sequence: TGTGCCAGCAGACCTACAGGGGGCGCGGTAACTGAAGCTTTCTTT. This gives the protein CASRPTGGAVTEAFF.

V and J are TRBV29-1 and TRBJ1-4; 9 bases fit TRBD1. The CDR3 length is 15 residues. Germline V gene sequence: CDR1 SQVTM, CDR2 ANQGSEA. V lost 4 bases, J lost 3 bases, and 6 bases stayed unmatched. CDR3 coding DNA: TGCAGCGTTGTAGGGGGACAGGGCTCTAATGAAAAACTGTTTTTT. Translating gives CSVVGGQGSNEKLFF.

The V and J genes are TRBV7-9 and TRBJ1-6, with D hard to call. This CDR3 is 15 amino acids long. Trimming took off 8 bases at V and 5 bases at J, with 16 bases between the two ends. Per the germline V gene, CDR1 is SEHNR and CDR2 is FQNEAQ (reference sequence). CDR3 sequence: CASRGSSQDNSPLHF. CDR3 sequence (DNA): TGTGCCAGCCGTGGGTCCTCTCAGGATAATTCACCCCTCCACTTT.

The chain links TRBV9 to TRBJ2-2; no clear D gene. The V gene's germline CDR1 is SGDLS and CDR2 YYNGEE. The germline V and J ends were trimmed by 0 bases and 8 bases, with 11 bases remaining between them. There are 14 residues in the CDR3. The CDR3 loop is CASSVARFGGELFF. The CDR3 nucleotides are TGTGCCAGCAGCGTAGCGAGGTTCGGGGGGGAGCTGTTTTTT.

The chain is built from TRBV7-9 and TRBJ2-7; maybe TRBD1 (5 bases). The CDR3 loop spans 15 amino acids. Germline lookup yields CDR1 SEHNR and CDR2 FQNEAQ (reference sequence). The germline V and J ends were trimmed by 8 bases and 5 bases, with 22 bases remaining between them. The chain's CDR3 is CASSFLTGRANEQYF. The CDR3 DNA reads as TGTGCCAGCTCTTTCCTGACGGGCAGGGCCAACGAGCAGTACTTC. The complete variable domain, with remaining parts taken from reference TRBV7-9 and TRBJ2-7, reads DTGVSQNPRHKITKRGQNVTFRCDPISEHNRLYWYRQTLGQGPEFLTYFQNEAQLEKSRLLSDRFSAERPKGSFSTLEIQRTEQGDSAMYLCASSFLTGRANEQYFGPGTRLTVT.